These T cell receptor beta chains were read from a single sample in a study of siplizumab effects on memory and regulatory T cells. Produced via immunoSEQ multiplex PCR; TCRdb's table is partial and in-frame only. The table has about 85,000 clones, about 95% seen once. The sample comprised CD8+ T cells sorted from blood. These receptor sequences come from a human donor in good health. Both conserved end residues are part of each CDR3. D genes are given only for firm matches. Part of the rows lack a size; the others show once, few, many or a class for expanded clones.

>TRBJ1-3|NA|TRBV4-1|NA
TGCGCCAGCAGCCAGGGAGCTGGAAACACCATATATTTT
CASSQGAGNTIYF
>TRBJ2-7|NA|TRBV11-2|NA
TGTGCCAGCAGCTTAGATCCTACCCGCGAGCAGTACTTC
CASSLDPTREQYF
>TRBJ2-1|NA|TRBV27|TRBD2
TGTGCCAGCAGCTATAGCGGGAGGGCCTATGAGCAGTTCTTC
CASSYSGRAYEQFF
>TRBJ1-2|NA|TRBV19|TRBD1
TGTGCCAGTAGTGGAGAGACAGGGGAAGCTTTGGGTGTCTATGGCTACACCTTC
CASSGETGEALGVYGYTF
>TRBJ1-5|NA|TRBV15|NA
TGTGCCACCAGCAGAGATATTGGAGGGGGCAATCAGCCCCAGCATTTT
CATSRDIGGGNQPQHF
>TRBJ2-7|NA|TRBV7-9|NA
TGTGCCAGCAGCGGGACGGTCAGTACCCAGGGCGAGCAGTACTTC
CASSGTVSTQGEQYF
>TRBJ2-2|NA|TRBV10-1|NA
TGCGCCAGCAGGGGAGGGGGCACCGGGGAGCTGTTTTTT
CASRGGGTGELFF
>TRBJ2-7|NA|TRBV27|TRBD2
TGTGCCAGCAGCCCGGGACTAGGCTCCTACGAGCAGTACTTC
CASSPGLGSYEQYF
>TRBJ2-7|NA|TRBV11-3|NA
TGTGCCAGCAGCTTAGATCGAGGCTACGAGCAGTACTTT
CASSLDRGYEQYF
>TRBJ2-1|NA|TRBV2|NA
TGTGCCAGCAGTGCGGGAGTTGTCAATGAGCAGTTCTTC
CASSAGVVNEQFF
>TRBJ1-2|NA|TRBV15|NA
TGTGCCACCGCTACGACGGAGCTCTATGGCTACACCTTC
CATATTELYGYTF
>TRBJ2-7|NA|TRBV2|TRBD1
TGTGCCAGCAGTGAACACCCAGACAGGGTTGAGCAGTACTTC
CASSEHPDRVEQYF
>TRBJ2-7|NA|TRBV27|TRBD2
TGTGCCAGCAGTTTGAGAGGGAGGGCCTACGAGCAGTACTTC
CASSLRGRAYEQYF
>TRBJ2-7|NA|TRBV19|NA
TGTGCCAGTAGCCGACGTTGGGGGGTCGAGCAGTACTTC
CASSRRWGVEQYF
>TRBJ2-7|NA|TRBV10-3|TRBD2
TGTGCCATCAGGACTAGCGGGAGGGGAGGCGAGCAGTACTTC
CAIRTSGRGGEQYF
>TRBJ2-3|NA|TRBV10-1|NA
TGCGCCACTACGGACGGATCTGCGCAGTATTTT
CATTDGSAQYF
>TRBJ1-2|NA|TRBV27|NA
TGTGCCAGCAGTTTATCAGGGGTAAACTATGGCTACACCTTC
CASSLSGVNYGYTF
>TRBJ1-1|NA|TRBV6-5|NA
TGTGCCAGCAGTTACGGGGGCACTGAAGCTTTCTTT
CASSYGGTEAFF
>TRBJ2-1|NA|TRBV9|NA
TGTGCCAGCAGCGTCGCATTAAAGGGCAATGAGCAGTTCTTC
CASSVALKGNEQFF
>TRBJ2-5|NA|TRBV11-1|NA
TGTGCCAGCAGCTTAGCTCCTTCAGACCTAGGGGAGACCCAGTACTTC
CASSLAPSDLGETQYF
>TRBJ2-7|once|TRBV2|NA
TGTGCCAGCAGTGGTCCGGACTCCTACGAGCAGTACTTC
CASSGPDSYEQYF
>TRBJ2-2|NA|TRBV19|NA
TGTGCTTCGTTCGCCGGGGAGCTGTTTTTT
CASFAGELFF
>TRBJ2-3|NA|TRBV29-1|TRBD1
TGCAGCGTTGGGGATGGACAGGGCACAGATACGCAGTATTTT
CSVGDGQGTDTQYF
>TRBJ2-6|NA|TRBV14|NA
TGTCCTAATAGGGCCCAGGACTACTCTGGGGCCAACGTCCTGACTTTC
CPNRAQDYSGANVLTF
>TRBJ1-4|NA|TRBV28|NA
TGTGTCGATGAACAGGGCGCAACTAATGAAAAACTGTTTTTT
CVDEQGATNEKLFF
>TRBJ2-1|NA|TRBV7-9|TRBD2
TGTGCCAGCAGCTCCGGGACTAGCGCGAGCTCCTACAATGAGCAGTTCTTC
CASSSGTSASSYNEQFF
>TRBJ2-2|once|TRBV5-4|TRBD1
TGTGCCAGCAGCTCAAACCGGGACAGAATTTCTTACACCGGGGAGCTGTTTTTT
CASSSNRDRISYTGELFF
>TRBJ2-7|NA|TRBV14|NA
TGTGCCAGCAGCCCGACGAGCTCCTACGAGCAGTACTTC
CASSPTSSYEQYF
>TRBJ1-2|NA|TRBV19|NA
TGTGCCAGTAGTATAACCGTAAACTATGGCTACACCTTC
CASSITVNYGYTF
>TRBJ2-3|few|TRBV29-1|TRBD2
TGCAGCGAGACTCTAGCGGGAGGAGCAGATACGCAGTATTTT
CSETLAGGADTQYF
>TRBJ2-3|once|TRBV28|TRBD1
TGTGCCAGCAGTCGGGACAGTACAGATACGCAGTATTTT
CASSRDSTDTQYF
>TRBJ2-1|NA|TRBV27|TRBD2
TGTGCCAGCAGTTTAGAGGTTAGCGGGAGGCCCGCCTACAATGAGCAGTTCTTC
CASSLEVSGRPAYNEQFF
>TRBJ2-3|NA|TRBV27|TRBD2
TGTGCCAGCAGTTCGGGACTAGCGGGAGAAGAAGATACGCAGTATTTT
CASSSGLAGEEDTQYF
>TRBJ2-7|NA|TRBV19|NA
TGTGCCAGTAGCCCCGGACAGCCCTACGAGCAGTACTTC
CASSPGQPYEQYF
>TRBJ2-7|NA|TRBV7-9|NA
TGTGCCAGCAGTTCGGATCTTTACGAGCAGTACTTC
CASSSDLYEQYF
>TRBJ2-1|NA|TRBV6-6|TRBD2
TGTGCCAGCAAACCGGGACTAGTATTCGATGAGCAGTTCTTC
CASKPGLVFDEQFF
>TRBJ2-7|NA|TRBV5-1|NA
TGCGCCAGCAGCTTGGGTACAGGGCAATACGAGCAGTACTTC
CASSLGTGQYEQYF
>TRBJ2-1|NA|TRBV9|NA
TGTGCCAGCAGCGTAGACGGGAGCTCTGGGAATGAGCAGTTCTTC
CASSVDGSSGNEQFF
>TRBJ1-1|NA|TRBV5-6|TRBD1
TGTGCCAGCAGCTTGGTGAGGGGGCTTGAAGCTTTCTTT
CASSLVRGLEAFF
>TRBJ2-5|NA|TRBV6-5|TRBD1
TGTGCCAGCAGTATCCGGGACAGCTACCAAGAGACCCAGTACTTC
CASSIRDSYQETQYF
>TRBJ1-1|NA|TRBV6-5|TRBD1
TGTGCCAGCAGTTGCAGGGGGCGCACTGAAGCTTTCTTT
CASSCRGRTEAFF